Listed below are T cell receptor beta chains from one sample, sequenced in a study of post-analysis software for immune sequencing data. TCRdb processed the PCR reads anew with MiXCR; each CDR3 protein has one entry. The data hold some 690,000 distinct CDR3 sequences, with approximately 59% observed a single time. Sequenced material: blood. The receptors originated from a girl aged 2 to 10 with multiple sclerosis. The CDR3 runs from the conserved cysteine through the conserved F or W. D genes are given only for firm matches. Clone size is stated in some rows and not others, as once, few, many or a class when expanded.

d_gene | abundance | j_gene | v_gene | CDR3nt | CDR3aa
- | - | TRBJ1-1 | TRBV6-4 | TGTGCCAGCTTGCCAGGGTATGAAACTGAAGCTTTCTTT | CASLPGYETEAFF
- | few | TRBJ1-1 | TRBV27 | TGTGCCAGCAGTTTAATATTGGGGGGGAAAGCTTTCTTT | CASSLILGGKAFF
- | once | TRBJ2-1 | TRBV3-1 | TGTGCCAGCAGCCGCCGGGACGGAAGGATCAATGAGCAGTTCTTC | CASSRRDGRINEQFF
- | - | TRBJ2-5 | TRBV9 | TGTGCCAGCAGCGTAGAGATCTCCCCAGAGACCCAGTACTTC | CASSVEISPETQYF
- | - | TRBJ1-4 | TRBV5-1 | TGCGCCAGCAGCTTAGAGGCGTATAATGAAAAACTGTTTTTT | CASSLEAYNEKLFF
- | - | TRBJ2-1 | TRBV4-3 | TGCGCCAGCAGCCAAGATCTTTTGAAGGACGTTCAGTTCTTC | CASSQDLLKDVQFF
- | - | TRBJ2-3 | TRBV7-9 | TGTGCCAGCAGCTTAGAGGGGAATTCGGGGTCAGATACGCAGTATTTT | CASSLEGNSGSDTQYF
TRBD2 | - | TRBJ2-3 | TRBV7-2 | TGTGCCAGCAGCTTAATAGCGGGGACTACAGATACGCAGTATTTT | CASSLIAGTTDTQYF
TRBD1 | - | TRBJ2-5 | TRBV7-2 | TGTGCCAGCAGATACCCCACAGGGGTCGAAGGCGAGACCCAGTACTTC | CASRYPTGVEGETQYF
- | few | TRBJ2-4 | TRBV12-3/TRBV12-4 | TGTGCCAGCAGTTTAGTGGGGTTAGCCAAAAACATTCAGTACTTC | CASSLVGLAKNIQYF
- | - | TRBJ2-6 | TRBV27 | TGTGCCAGCAGTTTAATCGGGGAGGCTATGGACAACGTCCTGACTTTC | CASSLIGEAMDNVLTF
- | - | TRBJ1-1 | TRBV12-3/TRBV12-4 | TGTGCCAGCAACCTTGGGGGGGGAACTGAAGCTTTCTTT | CASNLGGGTEAFF
TRBD1 | - | TRBJ1-2 | TRBV5-1 | TGCGCCAGCAGCTTGGACGGGACAGGGGGAGGCTACACCTTC | CASSLDGTGGGYTF
- | few | TRBJ1-2 | TRBV29-1 | TGCAGCGTTGTGCTGGGGCCAGTGGGAGGCTACACCTTC | CSVVLGPVGGYTF
- | few | TRBJ2-7 | TRBV29-1 | TGCAGCGCTGGTCCGTTTGGAGCTGGCGAGCAGTACTTC | CSAGPFGAGEQYF
- | - | TRBJ2-5 | TRBV6-5 | TGTGCCACCATACTAAGGGAGACCCAGTACTTC | CATILRETQYF